This entry describes one T cell receptor (beta chain). Antigen unknown. The PCR had 60 Vbeta and 13 Jbeta primers. Libraries were prepared by immunoSEQ multiplex PCR; TCRdb keeps only in-frame clonotypes and omits some of them. This sample has about 130,000 clones, with about four fifths found just once. J lost 2 bases, V lost 1 base, and 2 bases had no gene match. This CDR3 contains 14 residues. Germline CDR1 reads WSHSY; CDR2 reads SAAADI. The sample is drawn from a study of cytomegalovirus exposure and HLA in healthy donors. Study-wide results and limits: In vitro work confirmed that a few CMV-associated chains recognize CMV antigens.

The TCR comes from a man under 40 in good health. What was sequenced was PBMCs. V is TRBV10-2 and J is TRBJ2-7; 7 positions agree with TRBD2. This CDR3 reads CASSEWLAAYEQYF. Written as DNA, the CDR3 is TGCGCCAGCAGTGAGTGGCTAGCGGCCTACGAGCAGTACTTC.